This TCR beta chain was profiled in a study of cytomegalovirus exposure and HLA in healthy donors. This clone was recorded once. Per germline, CDR1 LNHDA and CDR2 SQIVND (reference sequence). The CDR3 contains 12 residues. Trimming removed 6 bases from V and 3 bases from J; junction bases left unmatched: 1. Libraries were prepared by immunoSEQ multiplex PCR; TCRdb keeps only in-frame clonotypes and omits some of them. The sample consists of roughly 150,000 clones, about 82% of them appearing once. The clonotype originates from a man under 40 in good health and CMV-seropositive. The sample was PBMCs. The chain recombines TRBV19 with TRBJ2-7, with 8 bases that match TRBD1. The CDR3 DNA sequence: TGTGCCAGTAGCGACAGGGGCTACGAGCAGTACTTC. Translating it yields CASSDRGYEQYF.